Below, 3 T cell receptor beta chains from the same sample are listed, as sequenced in a study of blood T cells in healthy people across ages. PCR was performed a second time for roughly 6 to 12 cycles using a sample-barcoded 5' primer and a J-beta primer mix. TCRdb recomputed calls from the 5' RACE reads with MiXCR, one row per CDR3 protein. The data contain roughly 930,000 distinct CDR3 sequences, 40% to 60% of them seen just once; the ten biggest clones take up about an eighth. Sequences were obtained from blood. All receptors come from a man younger than 40 in good health.

This chain joins TRBV29-1 and TRBJ2-7; 7 bases are shared with TRBD1. This CDR3 is built from 15 residues. Trimming cost V 5 bases and J 5 bases; bases outside gene matches: 15. The germline V gene encodes CDR1 SQVTM and CDR2 ANQGSEA. CDR3 amino acids: CSVLISRQGLDEQYF. As DNA, the CDR3 is TGCAGCGTTTTAATTTCCCGACAGGGCTTGGACGAGCAGTACTTC.

The chain uses TRBV28 and TRBJ2-5, with a possible D match to TRBD1 (6 bases). Trimming stripped 3 bases from V and 10 bases from J, with 24 bases between. Germline V gives CDR1 MDHEN, CDR2 SYDVKM. The CDR3 runs 16 residues. CDR3 region: CASSLPQTGAFGVQYF. The DNA for the CDR3 is TGTGCCAGCAGTTTGCCCCAGACAGGAGCTTTTGGGGTCCAGTACTTC.

This clonotype came up a few times. The gene calls are TRBV9 and TRBJ2-3, with D maybe TRBD1 (5 bases). V was clipped by 0 bases and J by 0 bases, with 8 bases between them. Germline V lookup: CDR1 SGDLS, CDR2 YYNGEE. The CDR3 consists of 15 residues. The CDR3 bases are TGTGCCAGCAGCGTAGAGGGGATTAGCACAGATACGCAGTATTTT. Translating it yields CASSVEGISTDTQYF.